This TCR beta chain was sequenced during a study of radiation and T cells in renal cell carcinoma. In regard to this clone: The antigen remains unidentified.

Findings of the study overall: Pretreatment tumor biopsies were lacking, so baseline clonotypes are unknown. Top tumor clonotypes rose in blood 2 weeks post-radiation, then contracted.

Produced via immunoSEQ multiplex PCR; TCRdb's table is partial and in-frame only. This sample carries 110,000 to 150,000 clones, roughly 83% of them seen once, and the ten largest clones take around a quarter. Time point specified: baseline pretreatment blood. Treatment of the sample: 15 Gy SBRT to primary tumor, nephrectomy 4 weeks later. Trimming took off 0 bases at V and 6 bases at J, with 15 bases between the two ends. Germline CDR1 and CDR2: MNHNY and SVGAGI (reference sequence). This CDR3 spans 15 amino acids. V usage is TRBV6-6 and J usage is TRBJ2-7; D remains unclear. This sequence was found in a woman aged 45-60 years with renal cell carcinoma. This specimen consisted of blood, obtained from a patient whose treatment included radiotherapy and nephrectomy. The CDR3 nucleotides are TGTGCCAGCAGTTACTCCCCTCAGGTTTTAGGCGAGCAGTACTTC. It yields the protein CASSYSPQVLGEQYF.